What follows describes a single T cell receptor beta chain. This entry is derived from a study of blood T cell repertoires in COVID-19. Study overall: COVID-19 samples, acute and convalescent, were from the United States, Italy and Spain.

Profiling relied on immunoSEQ multiplex PCR, and the TCRdb table lists in-frame clones only, not all of them. The sample lists about 230,000 clones, 70% to 90% occurring once. Germline CDR1 and CDR2: SSHAT and FNYEAQ (reference sequence). CDR3 length: 16 residues. Trimming removed 4 bases from V and 3 bases from J, with 18 bases in between. Sequencing was done on a sample of peripheral blood. The receptor's source is a woman aged 18-29 years who had recovered from COVID-19. The chain carries TRBV7-7 and TRBJ2-5; TRBD2 is a possible D gene (7 bases). This chain's CDR3 is CASSYLMGGREETQYF. The CDR3 DNA reads TGTGCCAGCAGCTACCTCATGGGGGGGCGAGAAGAGACCCAGTACTTC. Full variable domain (missing parts from reference TRBV7-7 and TRBJ2-5): GAGVSQSPRYKVTKRGQDVTLRCDPISSHATLYWYQQALGQGPEFLTYFNYEAQPDKSGLPSDRFSAERPEGSISTLTIQRTEQRDSAMYRCASSYLMGGREETQYFGPGTRLLVL.